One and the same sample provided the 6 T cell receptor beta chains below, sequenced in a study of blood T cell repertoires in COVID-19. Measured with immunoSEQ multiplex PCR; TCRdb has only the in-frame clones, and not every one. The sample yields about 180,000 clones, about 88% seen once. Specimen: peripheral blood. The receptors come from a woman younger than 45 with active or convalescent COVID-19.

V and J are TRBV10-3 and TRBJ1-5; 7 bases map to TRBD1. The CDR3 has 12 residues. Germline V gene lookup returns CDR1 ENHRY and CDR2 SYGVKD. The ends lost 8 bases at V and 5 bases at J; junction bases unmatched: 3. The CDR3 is CAIGRGDQPQHF. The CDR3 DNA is TGTGCCATCGGCAGGGGGGATCAGCCCCAGCATTTT.

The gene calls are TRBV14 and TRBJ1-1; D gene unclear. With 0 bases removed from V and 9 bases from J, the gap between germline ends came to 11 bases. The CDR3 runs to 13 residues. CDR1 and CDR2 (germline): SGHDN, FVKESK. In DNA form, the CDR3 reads TGTGCCAGCAGCCAAGATGGAGTCCCCCAAGCTTTCTTT. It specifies CASSQDGVPQAFF. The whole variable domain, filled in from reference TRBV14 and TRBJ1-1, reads EAGVTQFPSHSVIEKGQTVTLRCDPISGHDNLYWYRRVMGKEIKFLLHFVKESKQDESGMPNNRFLAERTGGTYSTLKVQPAELEDSGVYFCASSQDGVPQAFFGQGTRLTVV.

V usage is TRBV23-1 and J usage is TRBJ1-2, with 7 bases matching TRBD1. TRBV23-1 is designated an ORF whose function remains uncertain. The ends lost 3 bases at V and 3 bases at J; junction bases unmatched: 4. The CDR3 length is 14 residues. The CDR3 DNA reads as TGCGCCAGCAGTCATACAGGGACAGACTATGGCTACACCTTC. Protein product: CASSHTGTDYGYTF.

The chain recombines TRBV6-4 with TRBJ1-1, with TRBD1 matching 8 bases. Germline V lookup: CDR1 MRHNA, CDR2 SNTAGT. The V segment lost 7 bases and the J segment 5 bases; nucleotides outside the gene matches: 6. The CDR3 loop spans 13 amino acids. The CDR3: CASTRQGWTEAFF. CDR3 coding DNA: TGTGCCAGCACCCGACAGGGGTGGACTGAAGCTTTCTTT.

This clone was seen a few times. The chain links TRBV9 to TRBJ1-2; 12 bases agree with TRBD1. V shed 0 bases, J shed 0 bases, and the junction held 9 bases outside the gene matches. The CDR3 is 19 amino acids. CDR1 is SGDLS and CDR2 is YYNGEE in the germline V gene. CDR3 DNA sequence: TGTGCCAGCAGCGTAGACGGGACAGGGGGCGGCCTTACTAACTATGGCTACACCTTC. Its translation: CASSVDGTGGGLTNYGYTF. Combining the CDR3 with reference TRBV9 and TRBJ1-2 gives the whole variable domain DSGVTQTPKHLITATGQRVTLRCSPRSGDLSVYWYQQSLDQGLQFLIQYYNGEERAKGNILERFSAQQFPDLHSELNLSSLELGDSALYFCASSVDGTGGGLTNYGYTFGSGTRLTVV.

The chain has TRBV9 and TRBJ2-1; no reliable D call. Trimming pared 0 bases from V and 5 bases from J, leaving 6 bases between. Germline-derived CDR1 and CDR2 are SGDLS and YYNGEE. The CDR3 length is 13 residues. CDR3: CASSVAVDNEQFF. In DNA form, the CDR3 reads TGTGCCAGCAGCGTAGCGGTGGACAATGAGCAGTTCTTC.